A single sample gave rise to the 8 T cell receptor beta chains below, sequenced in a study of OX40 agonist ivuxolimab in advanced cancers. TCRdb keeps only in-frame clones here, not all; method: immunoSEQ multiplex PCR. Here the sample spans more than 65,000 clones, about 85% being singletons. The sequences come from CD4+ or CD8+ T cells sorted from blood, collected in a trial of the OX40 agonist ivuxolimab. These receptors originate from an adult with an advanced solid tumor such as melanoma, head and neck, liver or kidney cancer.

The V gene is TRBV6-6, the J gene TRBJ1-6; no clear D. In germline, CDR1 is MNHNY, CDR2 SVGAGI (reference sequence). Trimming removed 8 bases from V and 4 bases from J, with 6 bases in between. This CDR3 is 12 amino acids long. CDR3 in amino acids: CASADYNSPLHF. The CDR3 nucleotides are TGTGCCAGCGCAGATTATAATTCACCCCTCCACTTT.

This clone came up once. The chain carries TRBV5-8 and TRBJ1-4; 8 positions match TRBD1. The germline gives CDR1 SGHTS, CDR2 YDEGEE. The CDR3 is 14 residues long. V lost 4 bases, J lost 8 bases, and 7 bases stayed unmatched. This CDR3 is CASSQTGADEKLFF. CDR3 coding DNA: TGTGCCAGCAGCCAGACAGGGGCCGACGAAAAACTGTTTTTT.

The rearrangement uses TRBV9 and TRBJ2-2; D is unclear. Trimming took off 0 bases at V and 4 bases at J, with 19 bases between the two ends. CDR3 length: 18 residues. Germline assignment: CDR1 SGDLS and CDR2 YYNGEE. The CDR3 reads CASSVVEPPPRATGELFF. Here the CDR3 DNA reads TGTGCCAGCAGCGTAGTAGAGCCCCCCCCACGAGCCACCGGGGAGCTGTTTTTT.

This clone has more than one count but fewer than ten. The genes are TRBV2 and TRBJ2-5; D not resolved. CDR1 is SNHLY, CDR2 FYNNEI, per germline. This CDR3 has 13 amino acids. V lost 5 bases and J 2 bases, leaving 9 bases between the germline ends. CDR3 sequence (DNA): TGTGCCAGCAGTTCCAGGCAACAAGAGACCCAGTACTTC. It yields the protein CASSSRQQETQYF.

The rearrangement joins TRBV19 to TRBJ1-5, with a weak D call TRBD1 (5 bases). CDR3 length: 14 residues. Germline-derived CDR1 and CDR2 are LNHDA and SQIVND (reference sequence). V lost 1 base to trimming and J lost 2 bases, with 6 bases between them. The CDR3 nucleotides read TGTGCCAGTAGTATAGCCAGGGGCAATCAGCCCCAGCATTTT. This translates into CASSIARGNQPQHF.

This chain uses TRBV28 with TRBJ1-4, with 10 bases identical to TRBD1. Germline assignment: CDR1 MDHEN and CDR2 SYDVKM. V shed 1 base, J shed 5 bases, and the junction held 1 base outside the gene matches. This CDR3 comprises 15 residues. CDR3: CASSLSGQGNEKLFF. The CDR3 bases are TGTGCCAGCAGTTTATCGGGACAGGGGAATGAAAAACTGTTTTTT.

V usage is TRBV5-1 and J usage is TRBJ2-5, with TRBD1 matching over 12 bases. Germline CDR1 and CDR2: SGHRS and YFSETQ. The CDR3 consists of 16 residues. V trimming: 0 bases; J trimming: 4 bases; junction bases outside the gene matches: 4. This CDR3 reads CASSLGDRGRGETQYF. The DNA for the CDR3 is TGCGCCAGCAGCTTGGGGGACAGGGGGCGCGGAGAGACCCAGTACTTC.

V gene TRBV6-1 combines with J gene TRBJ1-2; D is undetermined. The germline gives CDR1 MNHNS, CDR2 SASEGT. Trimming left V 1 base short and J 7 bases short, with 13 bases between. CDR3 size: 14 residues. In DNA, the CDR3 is TGTGCCAGCAGTGAAGGATGGGAGGAGGGTGGCTACACCTTC. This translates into CASSEGWEEGGYTF.